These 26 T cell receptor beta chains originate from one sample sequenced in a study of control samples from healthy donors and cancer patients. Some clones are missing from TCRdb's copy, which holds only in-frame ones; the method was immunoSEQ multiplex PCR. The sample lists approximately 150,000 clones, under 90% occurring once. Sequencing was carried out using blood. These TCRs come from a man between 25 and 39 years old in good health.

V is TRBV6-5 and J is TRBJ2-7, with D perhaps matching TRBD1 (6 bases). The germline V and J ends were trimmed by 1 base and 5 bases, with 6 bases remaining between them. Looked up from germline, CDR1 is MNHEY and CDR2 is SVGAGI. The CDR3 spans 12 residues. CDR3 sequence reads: CASSYWGHEQYF. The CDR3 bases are TGTGCCAGCAGTTACTGGGGGCACGAGCAGTACTTC.

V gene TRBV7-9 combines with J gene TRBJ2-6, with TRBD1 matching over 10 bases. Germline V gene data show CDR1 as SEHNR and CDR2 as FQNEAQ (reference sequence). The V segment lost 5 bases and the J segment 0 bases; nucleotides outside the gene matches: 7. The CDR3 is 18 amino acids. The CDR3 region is CASSRGDRGRSGANVLTF. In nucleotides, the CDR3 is TGTGCCAGCAGCCGCGGCGACAGGGGGCGCTCTGGGGCCAACGTCCTGACTTTC.

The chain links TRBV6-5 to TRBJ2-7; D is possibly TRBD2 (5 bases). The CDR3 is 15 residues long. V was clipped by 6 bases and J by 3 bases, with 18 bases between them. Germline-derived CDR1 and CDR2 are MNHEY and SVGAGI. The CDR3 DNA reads TGTGCCAGCAGCGCCGGGCCCGAGGGTATCTACGAGCAGTACTTC. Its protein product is CASSAGPEGIYEQYF.

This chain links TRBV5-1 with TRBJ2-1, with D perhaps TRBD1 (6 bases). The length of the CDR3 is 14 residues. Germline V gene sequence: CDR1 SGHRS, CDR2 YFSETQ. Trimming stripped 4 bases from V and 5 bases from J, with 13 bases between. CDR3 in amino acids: CASSASGTHNEQFF. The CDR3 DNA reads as TGCGCCAGCAGCGCATCCGGGACACACAATGAGCAGTTCTTC.

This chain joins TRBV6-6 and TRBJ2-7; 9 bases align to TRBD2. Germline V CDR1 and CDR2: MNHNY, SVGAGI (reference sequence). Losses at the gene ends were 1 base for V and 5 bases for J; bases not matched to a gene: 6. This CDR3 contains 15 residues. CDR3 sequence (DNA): TGTGCCAGCAGTTACTATCTAGCGGGGTACGACGAGCAGTACTTC. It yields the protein CASSYYLAGYDEQYF.

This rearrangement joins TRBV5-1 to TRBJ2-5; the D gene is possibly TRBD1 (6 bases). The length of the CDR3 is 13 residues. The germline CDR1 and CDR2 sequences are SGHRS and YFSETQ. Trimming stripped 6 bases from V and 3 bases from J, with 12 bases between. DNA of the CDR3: TGCGCCAGCATGCAGGGGCTTAAAGAGACCCAGTACTTC. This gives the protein CASMQGLKETQYF.

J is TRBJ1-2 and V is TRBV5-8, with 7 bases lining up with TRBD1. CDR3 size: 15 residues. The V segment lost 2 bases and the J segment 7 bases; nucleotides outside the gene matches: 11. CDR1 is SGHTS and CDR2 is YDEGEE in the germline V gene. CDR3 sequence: CASSLDRVGSSGYTF. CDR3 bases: TGTGCCAGCAGCTTAGACAGGGTAGGGTCAAGTGGCTACACCTTC. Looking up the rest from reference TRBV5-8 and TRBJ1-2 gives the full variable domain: EAGVTQSPTHLIKTRGQQATLRCSPISGHTSVYWYQQALGLGLQFLLWYDEGEERNRGNFPPRFSGRQFPNYSSELNVNALELEDSALYLCASSLDRVGSSGYTFGSGTRLTVV.

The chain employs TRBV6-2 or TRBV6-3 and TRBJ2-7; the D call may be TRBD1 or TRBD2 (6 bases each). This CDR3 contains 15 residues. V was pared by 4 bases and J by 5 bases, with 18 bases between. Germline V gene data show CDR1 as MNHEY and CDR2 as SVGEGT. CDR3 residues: CASSFTWGAGNEQYF. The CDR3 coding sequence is TGTGCCAGCAGTTTCACCTGGGGGGCCGGGAACGAGCAGTACTTC.

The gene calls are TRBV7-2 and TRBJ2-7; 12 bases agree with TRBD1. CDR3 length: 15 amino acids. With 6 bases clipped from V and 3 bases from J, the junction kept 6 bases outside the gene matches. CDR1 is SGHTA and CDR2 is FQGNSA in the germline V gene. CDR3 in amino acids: CASRFGTGGFYEQYF. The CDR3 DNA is TGTGCCAGCAGATTTGGGACAGGGGGCTTCTACGAGCAGTACTTC.

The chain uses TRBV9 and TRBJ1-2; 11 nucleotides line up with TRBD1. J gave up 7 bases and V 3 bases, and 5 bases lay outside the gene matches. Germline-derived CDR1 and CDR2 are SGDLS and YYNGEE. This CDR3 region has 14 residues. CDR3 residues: CASSAGQGVGGYTF. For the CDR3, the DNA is TGTGCCAGCAGCGCGGGACAGGGGGTGGGTGGCTACACCTTC.

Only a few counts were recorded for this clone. This CDR3 is CASSFLTGIGAKNIQYF. CDR3 nucleotide sequence: TGTGCCAGCAGCTTCCTTACAGGGATAGGAGCCAAAAACATTCAGTACTTC. V usage is TRBV7-2 and J usage is TRBJ2-4, with a weak D call TRBD1 (6 bases). The CDR3 spans 17 residues. Looked up from germline, CDR1 is SGHTA and CDR2 is FQGNSA. V lost 3 bases and J 0 bases, leaving 15 bases between the germline ends.

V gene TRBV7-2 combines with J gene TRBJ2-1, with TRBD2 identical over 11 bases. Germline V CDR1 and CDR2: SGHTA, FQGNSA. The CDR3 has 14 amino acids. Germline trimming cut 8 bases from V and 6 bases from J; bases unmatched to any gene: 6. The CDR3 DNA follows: TGTGCCAGCGGCGTAGCGGGGGGGGTCAATGAGCAGTTCTTC. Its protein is CASGVAGGVNEQFF. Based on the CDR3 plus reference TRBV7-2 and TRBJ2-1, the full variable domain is GAGVSQSPSNKVTEKGKDVELRCDPISGHTALYWYRQSLGQGLEFLIYFQGNSAPDKSGLPSDRFSAERTGGSVSTLTIQRTQQEDSAVYLCASGVAGGVNEQFFGPGTRLTVL.

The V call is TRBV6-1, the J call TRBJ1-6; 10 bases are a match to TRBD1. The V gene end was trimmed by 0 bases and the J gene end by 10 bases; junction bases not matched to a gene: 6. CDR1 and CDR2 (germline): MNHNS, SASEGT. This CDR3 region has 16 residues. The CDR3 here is CASSEATGTGESPLHF. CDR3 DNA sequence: TGTGCCAGCAGTGAAGCGACCGGGACAGGGGAGTCACCCCTCCACTTT.

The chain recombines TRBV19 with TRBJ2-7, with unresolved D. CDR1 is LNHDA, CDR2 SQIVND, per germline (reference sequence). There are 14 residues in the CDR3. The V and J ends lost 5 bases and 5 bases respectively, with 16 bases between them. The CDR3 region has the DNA TGTGCCAGTAGTCGGAATACGATGTTTGACGAGCAGTACTTC. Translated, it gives CASSRNTMFDEQYF.

DNA of the CDR3: TGCGCCAGCAGCCGACAGGTGGGGCATTACGGGGAGCTGTTTTTT. Protein product: CASSRQVGHYGELFF. The V call is TRBV4-3, the J call TRBJ2-2; weak D call: TRBD1 (6 bases). Germline loops: CDR1 LGHNA, CDR2 YSLEER. The CDR3 has 15 residues. With 4 bases removed from V and 7 bases from J, the gap between germline ends came to 16 bases.

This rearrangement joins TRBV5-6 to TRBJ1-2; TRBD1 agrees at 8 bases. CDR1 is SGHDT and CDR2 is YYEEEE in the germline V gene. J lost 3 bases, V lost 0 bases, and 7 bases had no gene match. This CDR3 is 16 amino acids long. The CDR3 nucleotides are TGTGCCAGCAGCTTGGCCTCGGACAGGGCTGACTATGGCTACACCTTC. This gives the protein CASSLASDRADYGYTF.

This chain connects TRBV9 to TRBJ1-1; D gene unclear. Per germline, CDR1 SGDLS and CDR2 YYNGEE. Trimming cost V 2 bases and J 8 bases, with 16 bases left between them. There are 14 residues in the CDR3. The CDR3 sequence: CASSVDGRGGEAFF. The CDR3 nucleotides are TGTGCCAGCAGCGTCGATGGGCGAGGAGGCGAAGCTTTCTTT.

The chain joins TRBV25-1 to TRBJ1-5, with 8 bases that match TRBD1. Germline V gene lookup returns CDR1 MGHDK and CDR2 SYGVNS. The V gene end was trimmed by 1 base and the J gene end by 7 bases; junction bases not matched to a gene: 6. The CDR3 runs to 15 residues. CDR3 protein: CASSESPDREQPQHF. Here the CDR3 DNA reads TGTGCCAGCAGTGAATCCCCGGACAGGGAGCAGCCCCAGCATTTT.

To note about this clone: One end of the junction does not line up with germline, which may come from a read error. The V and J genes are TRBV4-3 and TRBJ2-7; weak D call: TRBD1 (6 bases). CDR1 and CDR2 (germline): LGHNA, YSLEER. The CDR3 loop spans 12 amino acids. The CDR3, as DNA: TGCGCCAGCAGCCAAACAGGGACACCGCCCGCCTTC. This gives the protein CASSQTGTPPAF.

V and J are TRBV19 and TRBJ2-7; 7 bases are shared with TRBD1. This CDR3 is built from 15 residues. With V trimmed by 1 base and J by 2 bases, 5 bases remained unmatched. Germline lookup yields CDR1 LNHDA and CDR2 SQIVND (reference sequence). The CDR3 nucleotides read TGTGCCAGTAGTATAGTTGCAGGGGGAACCTACGAGCAGTACTTC. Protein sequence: CASSIVAGGTYEQYF.

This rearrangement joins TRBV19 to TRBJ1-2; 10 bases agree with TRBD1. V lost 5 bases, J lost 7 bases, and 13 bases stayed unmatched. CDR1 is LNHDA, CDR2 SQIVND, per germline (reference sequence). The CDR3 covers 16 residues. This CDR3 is CASSLRERDRGSGYTF. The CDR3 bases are TGTGCCAGTAGTCTCCGGGAAAGGGACAGGGGCAGTGGCTACACCTTC.

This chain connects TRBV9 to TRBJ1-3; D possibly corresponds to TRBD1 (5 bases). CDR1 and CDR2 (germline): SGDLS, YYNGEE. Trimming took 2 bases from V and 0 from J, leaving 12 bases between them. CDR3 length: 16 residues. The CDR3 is CASSVGLGVSGNTIYF. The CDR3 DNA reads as TGTGCCAGCAGCGTCGGGCTGGGGGTCTCTGGAAACACCATATATTTT.

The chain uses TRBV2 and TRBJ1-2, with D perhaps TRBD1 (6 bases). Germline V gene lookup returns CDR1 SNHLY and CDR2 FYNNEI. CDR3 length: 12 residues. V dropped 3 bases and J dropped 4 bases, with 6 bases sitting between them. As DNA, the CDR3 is TGTGCCAGCAGTGAGGGGGCCTATGGCTACACCTTC. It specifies CASSEGAYGYTF. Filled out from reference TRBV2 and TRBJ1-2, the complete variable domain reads EPEVTQTPSHQVTQMGQEVILRCVPISNHLYFYWYRQILGQKVEFLVSFYNNEISEKSEIFDDQFSVERPDGSNFTLKIRSTKLEDSAMYFCASSEGAYGYTFGSGTRLTVV.

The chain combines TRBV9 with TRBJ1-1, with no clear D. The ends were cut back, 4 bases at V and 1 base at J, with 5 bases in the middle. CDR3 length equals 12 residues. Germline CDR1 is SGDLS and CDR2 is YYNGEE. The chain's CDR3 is CASSRENTEAFF. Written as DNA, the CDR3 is TGTGCCAGCAGCAGGGAGAACACTGAAGCTTTCTTT. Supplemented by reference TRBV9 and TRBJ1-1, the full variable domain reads DSGVTQTPKHLITATGQRVTLRCSPRSGDLSVYWYQQSLDQGLQFLIQYYNGEERAKGNILERFSAQQFPDLHSELNLSSLELGDSALYFCASSRENTEAFFGQGTRLTVV.

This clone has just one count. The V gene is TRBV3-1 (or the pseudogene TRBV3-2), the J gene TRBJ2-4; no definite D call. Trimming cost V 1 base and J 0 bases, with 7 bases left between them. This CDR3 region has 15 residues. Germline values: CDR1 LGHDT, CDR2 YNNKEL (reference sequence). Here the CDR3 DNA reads TGTGCCAGCAGCCAAGGAGGAGTAGCCAAAAACATTCAGTACTTC. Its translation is CASSQGGVAKNIQYF.

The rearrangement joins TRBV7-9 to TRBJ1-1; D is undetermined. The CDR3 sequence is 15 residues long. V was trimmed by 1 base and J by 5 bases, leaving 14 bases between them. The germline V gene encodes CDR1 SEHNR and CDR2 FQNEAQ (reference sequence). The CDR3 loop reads CASSLVGRRGTEAFF. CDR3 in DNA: TGTGCCAGCAGCTTAGTAGGGCGGAGAGGAACTGAAGCTTTCTTT.